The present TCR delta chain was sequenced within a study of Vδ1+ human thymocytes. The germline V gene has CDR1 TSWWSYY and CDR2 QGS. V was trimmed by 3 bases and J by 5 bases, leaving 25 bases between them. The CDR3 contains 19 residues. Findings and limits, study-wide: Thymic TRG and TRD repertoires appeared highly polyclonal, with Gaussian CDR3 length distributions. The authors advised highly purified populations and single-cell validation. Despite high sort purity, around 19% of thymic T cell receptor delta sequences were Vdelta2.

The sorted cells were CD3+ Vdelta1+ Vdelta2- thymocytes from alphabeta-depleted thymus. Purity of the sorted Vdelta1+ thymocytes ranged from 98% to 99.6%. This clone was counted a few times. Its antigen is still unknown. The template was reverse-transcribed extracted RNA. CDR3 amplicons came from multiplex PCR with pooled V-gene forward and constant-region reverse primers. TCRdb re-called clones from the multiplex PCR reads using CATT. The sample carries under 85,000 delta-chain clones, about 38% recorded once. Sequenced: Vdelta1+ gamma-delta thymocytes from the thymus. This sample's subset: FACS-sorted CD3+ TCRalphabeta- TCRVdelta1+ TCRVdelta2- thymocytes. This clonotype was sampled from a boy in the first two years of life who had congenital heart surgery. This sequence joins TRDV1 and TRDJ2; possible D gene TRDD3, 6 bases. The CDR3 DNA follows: TGTGCTCTTGGGGAGCATTCCACGTTTGGGTGGGGATCAACAGCACAACTCTTCTTT. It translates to CALGEHSTFGWGSTAQLFF.